These 13 T cell receptor beta chains share one sample of origin, sequenced in a study of blood T cell repertoires in COVID-19. Profiled with immunoSEQ multiplex PCR; TCRdb holds only in-frame clones, not every one. The sample lists under 70,000 clones, 80% to 95% occurring once. The material sequenced was peripheral blood. The receptors originated from a human donor with active COVID-19. The donor label of this sample is uncertain.

The rearrangement joins TRBV7-2 to TRBJ2-4, with D tentatively TRBD2 (6 bases). Looked up from germline, CDR1 is SGHTA and CDR2 is FQGNSA. There are 15 residues in the CDR3. Trimming took 2 bases from V and 8 from J, leaving 16 bases between them. The CDR3, as DNA: TGTGCCAGCAGCTTATGGGGGGTGTCTGGGGACATTCAGTACTTC. Residues: CASSLWGVSGDIQYF.

The V and J genes are TRBV7-2 and TRBJ2-5; 7 nucleotides line up with TRBD1. Germline CDR1 reads SGHTA; CDR2 reads FQGNSA. The CDR3 runs to 15 residues. V dropped 5 bases and J dropped 6; count of bases not matched to a gene: 12. CDR3 nucleotide sequence: TGTGCCAGCAGCCCTCGAGGGGGCCCCAAACAGACCCAGTACTTC. Encoded protein: CASSPRGGPKQTQYF.

The chain employs TRBV5-4 and TRBJ1-4; possible D gene TRBD1, 5 bases. V lost 0 bases and J lost 10, with 16 bases in between. Germline V gene data show CDR1 as SGHNT and CDR2 as YYREEE (reference sequence). The CDR3 extends over 15 amino acids. The CDR3 region has the DNA TGTGCCAGCAGCTTGGGGGGCAGCTTTAAAGGAAAACTGTTTTTT. Translating it yields CASSLGGSFKGKLFF.

The chain couples TRBV7-9 to TRBJ2-5, with TRBD2 as a possible D gene (6 bases). The length of the CDR3 is 16 residues. Germline V lookup: CDR1 SEHNR, CDR2 FQNEAQ (reference sequence). Trimming pared 2 bases from V and 5 bases from J, leaving 18 bases between. The CDR3 bases are TGTGCCAGCAGCTTAAGGGGCGCGGGGCTGGGCGAGACCCAGTACTTC. This codes for CASSLRGAGLGETQYF. Looking up the rest from reference TRBV7-9 and TRBJ2-5 gives the full variable domain: DTGVSQNPRHKITKRGQNVTFRCDPISEHNRLYWYRQTLGQGPEFLTYFQNEAQLEKSRLLSDRFSAERPKGSFSTLEIQRTEQGDSAMYLCASSLRGAGLGETQYFGPGTRLLVL.

CDR3 loop: CASSTGTGGAETQYF. Written as DNA, the CDR3 is TGTGCCAGCTCAACAGGGACAGGGGGCGCGGAGACCCAGTACTTC. V is TRBV18 and J is TRBJ2-5; 12 bases are shared with TRBD1. The CDR3 length is 15 residues. CDR1 KGHSH and CDR2 LQKENI come from the germline V gene. J gave up 5 bases and V 5 bases, and 6 bases lay outside the gene matches.

This sequence joins TRBV9 and TRBJ2-7, with D maybe TRBD2 (5 bases). V dropped 4 bases and J dropped 1 base, with 15 bases sitting between them. The CDR3 totals 15 residues. From germline, CDR1 is SGDLS and CDR2 YYNGEE. The CDR3 DNA sequence: TGTGCCAGCAGCACGACTTCCGGGGTTTCCTACGAGCAGTACTTC. This encodes CASSTTSGVSYEQYF.

This chain uses TRBV19 with TRBJ2-7, with TRBD1 identical over 8 bases. This CDR3 comprises 14 residues. With 6 bases clipped from V and 2 bases from J, the junction kept 6 bases outside the gene matches. Germline V gene data show CDR1 as LNHDA and CDR2 as SQIVND (reference sequence). CDR3 region: CASRPTGGAYEQYF. The CDR3 region has the DNA TGTGCCAGTAGACCTACAGGGGGAGCCTACGAGCAGTACTTC.

The chain has TRBV5-6 and TRBJ1-2; D unclear. The ends were cut back, 2 bases at V and 8 bases at J, with 10 bases in the middle. Germline-derived CDR1 and CDR2 are SGHDT and YYEEEE. CDR3 length equals 12 residues. The CDR3 DNA follows: TGTGCCAGCAGCTTTAACAGTGGGGGCTACACCTTC. It translates to CASSFNSGGYTF.

The chain recombines TRBV28 with TRBJ2-2; 8 nucleotides align to TRBD1. Trimming at V came to 6 bases and at J to 6 bases, leaving 3 bases not matched to a gene. Germline CDR1 is MDHEN and CDR2 is SYDVKM. The CDR3 is made up of 13 amino acids. The CDR3 coding sequence is TGTGCCAGCAGGCTACAGGGGGCCGGGGAGCTGTTTTTT. Its translation: CASRLQGAGELFF.

This chain links TRBV16 with TRBJ1-1, with 9 nucleotides matching TRBD1. V lost 4 bases and J lost 4; bases outside the gene matches: 4. This CDR3 spans 14 amino acids. Germline assignment: CDR1 KGHSY and CDR2 FQNENV. The CDR3 spells CASSLVTGGTEAFF. CDR3 nucleotide sequence: TGTGCCAGCAGCCTAGTGACAGGGGGCACTGAAGCTTTCTTT.

The genes are TRBV7-2 and TRBJ1-3, with 7 nucleotides matching TRBD1. From germline, CDR1 is SGHTA and CDR2 FQGNSA. V dropped 3 bases and J dropped 2; count of bases not matched to a gene: 7. This CDR3 comprises 16 residues. CDR3 nucleotides: TGTGCCAGCAGCTTCGGACAGGTTGAAGCTGGAAACACCATATATTTT. Translation: CASSFGQVEAGNTIYF.

The CDR3: CASSQEKARGREEKLFF. The CDR3 region has the DNA TGCGCCAGCAGCCAAGAAAAGGCCAGGGGAAGAGAGGAAAAACTGTTTTTT. V gene TRBV4-1 combines with J gene TRBJ1-4; D might be TRBD1 (6 bases). Germline V gene lookup returns CDR1 MGHRA and CDR2 YSYEKL. Between the trimmed V and J ends, which lost 0 bases and 8 bases, there was a span of 19 bases. The CDR3 contains 17 residues.

The chain employs TRBV11-2 and TRBJ2-3; D perhaps matches TRBD2 (5 bases). Between the trimmed V and J ends, which lost 5 bases and 4 bases, there was a span of 19 bases. The germline CDR1 and CDR2 sequences are SGHAT and FQNNGV. This CDR3 spans 16 amino acids. This CDR3 is CASSPGGNRAADTQYF. In nucleotides, the CDR3 is TGTGCCAGCAGCCCAGGAGGCAACCGGGCCGCAGATACGCAGTATTTT.